The clone carrying this TCR beta chain appeared once. Its antigen remains unidentified. A multiplex PCR was run with 60 Vbeta primers and 13 Jbeta primers. Some clones are missing from TCRdb's copy, which holds only in-frame ones; the method was immunoSEQ multiplex PCR. Of around 160,000 clones listed, almost 80% are singletons. This sample stems from a study of cytomegalovirus exposure and HLA in healthy donors. Deletions cut 2 bases from V and 4 bases from J, with 14 bases between. The germline gives CDR1 LNHDA, CDR2 SQIVND (reference sequence). CDR3 length equals 16 residues. Overall study results and limits: A later analysis linked a missense DCLRE1C variant to TCR beta V- and J-gene trimming.

The V call is TRBV19, the J call TRBJ2-2, with D perhaps TRBD2 (7 bases). The receptor comes from a male donor in good health and CMV-seronegative. The sequenced material came from PBMCs. The DNA for the CDR3 is TGTGCCAGTAGTATACCGGGGGGCCGGGGCACCGGGGAGCTGTTTTTT. Its translation is CASSIPGGRGTGELFF.